This record concerns one TCR beta chain sequence. Its target is unknown. This specimen comes from a study of cytomegalovirus exposure and HLA in healthy donors. At the level of the study: From about 179 million T cells, an earlier analysis saw some 120 million unique TCR beta sequences. Points from the study as a whole: With later analysis, a missense DCLRE1C variant became linked to TCR beta V- and J-gene trimming.

Both 60 Vbeta primers and 13 Jbeta primers went into the PCR. Measured with immunoSEQ multiplex PCR; TCRdb has only the in-frame clones, and not every one. The sample includes over 75,000 clones. The sequence was obtained from a man aged 50 to 59 in good health and CMV-seronegative. Sequencing input: PBMCs.

This CDR3 is CASSLSGDTGELFF. The CDR3 DNA is TGTGCCAGCAGCCTGTCAGGGGACACCGGGGAGCTGTTTTTT. J is TRBJ2-2 and V is TRBV4-2; a possible D gene is TRBD1 (6 bases). With 4 bases removed from V and 3 bases from J, the gap between germline ends came to 9 bases. Germline-derived CDR1 and CDR2 are LGHNA and YNFKEQ. The CDR3 covers 14 residues.